What follows are 6 T cell receptor beta chains derived from one specimen sequenced in a study of tumor-infiltrating lymphocytes in primary liver carcinoma. TCR beta cDNA was made from approximately 500 ng total RNA with a constant-region primer. Three rounds of nested multiplex PCR with slightly modified ARM-PCR produced TCR beta libraries. TRBV1-TRBV30 forward and Cbeta reverse primers drove the first two approximately 11-cycle rounds. TCRdb re-derived calls from the multiplex PCR reads in MiXCR, one entry per CDR3 protein. Of approximately 300,000 distinct CDR3 sequences listed, roughly 60% are singletons. The researchers obtained blood RNA from unsorted whole blood and also extracted germline DNA. What was sequenced was peripheral blood. Receptors originate from a man aged 40-50 years with primary liver carcinoma and hepatitis B virus infection.

On this clonotype: A junction end diverges from the germline sequence, so it may reflect a read error. The genes are TRBV12-3 or TRBV12-4 and TRBJ2-7; D gene ambiguous. The CDR3 covers 13 residues. The CDR3 is CTSSLGFSYEQYF. In DNA, the CDR3 is TGTACCAGCAGTTTAGGGTTCTCCTACGAGCAGTACTTC.

This clonotype was seen many times. The V gene is TRBV6-1, the J gene TRBJ2-7, with 8 bases lining up with TRBD1. V shed 3 bases and J 3 bases; nucleotides not matched to a gene: 10. Germline V gene sequence: CDR1 MNHNS, CDR2 SASEGT. The CDR3 loop spans 16 amino acids. This chain's CDR3 is CASSELPGQAYYEQYF. For the CDR3, the DNA is TGTGCCAGCAGTGAGCTACCGGGACAGGCTTACTACGAGCAGTACTTC.

Regarding this clonotype: This may be a read error: a much more frequent sequence differs by one nucleotide. This sequence joins TRBV6-5 and TRBJ2-7, with D possibly matching TRBD1 (6 bases). Germline V gene lookup returns CDR1 MNHEY and CDR2 SVGAGI. The V gene lost 4 bases and the J gene lost 7 bases, with 17 bases spanning the gap. The length of the CDR3 is 14 residues. CDR3 DNA sequence: TGTGCCAGCAGTTCCCTCAGGGGTGCGCAGGAGCAGTACTTC. Amino acids: CASSSLRGAQEQYF.

A note on this clonotype: Just one base apart from a much larger clone, this may be a read error. The chain uses TRBV5-5 and TRBJ2-3; D possibly corresponds to TRBD2 (5 bases). The germline V gene has CDR1 SGHKS and CDR2 YYEKEE (reference sequence). V was clipped by 1 base and J by 1 base, with 22 bases between them. CDR3 length equals 19 residues. CDR3 bases: TGTGCCAGCAGCTTGCTACTAGTGGGAGAGGTTTCCGGCACAGATACGCAGTATTTT. As protein: CASSLLLVGEVSGTDTQYF.

For this clonotype: At one end, the junction sequence differs from germline, possibly due to a read error. The chain employs TRBV29-1 and TRBJ2-1, with 8 nucleotides matching TRBD2. The germline gives CDR1 SQVTM, CDR2 ANQGSEA. This CDR3 is 15 amino acids long. The CDR3 region is CSVEGGTRDYNGQFF. The CDR3 DNA follows: TGTAGCGTTGAAGGTGGGACTAGGGACTACAATGGGCAGTTCTTC.

This clonotype was detected many times. V and J are TRBV12-3 or TRBV12-4 and TRBJ1-3; unclear D gene. V lost 5 bases and J 0 bases, leaving 8 bases between the germline ends. CDR3 size: 14 residues. This CDR3 is CASSLGSSGNTIYF. The CDR3 coding sequence is TGTGCCAGCAGTCTCGGATCCTCTGGAAACACCATATATTTT.